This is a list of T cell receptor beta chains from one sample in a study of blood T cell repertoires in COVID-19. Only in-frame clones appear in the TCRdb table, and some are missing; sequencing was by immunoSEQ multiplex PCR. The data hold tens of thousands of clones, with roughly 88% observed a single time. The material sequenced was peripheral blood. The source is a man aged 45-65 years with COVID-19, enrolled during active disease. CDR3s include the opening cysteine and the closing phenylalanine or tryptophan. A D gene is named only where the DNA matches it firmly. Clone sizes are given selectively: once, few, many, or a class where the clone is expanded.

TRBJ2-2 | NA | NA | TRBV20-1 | TGCAGTGCAGGGGACACCGGGGAGCTGTTTTTT | CSAGDTGELFF
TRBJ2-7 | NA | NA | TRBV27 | TGTGCCAGCAGACAGGGCCTCTCCTACGAGCAGTACTTC | CASRQGLSYEQYF
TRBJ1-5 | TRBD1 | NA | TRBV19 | TGTGCCAGTAGTATTTTGGGCAGACAGGGAGGCAATCAGCCCCAGCATTTT | CASSILGRQGGNQPQHF
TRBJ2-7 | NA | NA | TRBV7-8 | TGTGCCAGCAGCCCCACGGGGTTGGGCCACTACACCTACGAGCAGTACTTC | CASSPTGLGHYTYEQYF
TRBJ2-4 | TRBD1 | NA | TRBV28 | TGTGCCAGCAGTGCCACAGGGGCCCTAGCCAAAAACATTCAGTACTTC | CASSATGALAKNIQYF
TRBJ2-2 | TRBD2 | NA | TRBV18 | TGTGCCAGCTCACCATCGTCTAGCGGAGTTACCGGGGAGCTGTTTTTT | CASSPSSSGVTGELFF
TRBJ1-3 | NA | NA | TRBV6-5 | TGTGCCAGCGGTACAGGGTTCGGTGGAAACACCATATATTTT | CASGTGFGGNTIYF
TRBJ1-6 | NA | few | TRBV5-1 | TGCGCCAGCAGCTTGGTGAGGGCAGATTCACCCCTCCACTTT | CASSLVRADSPLHF
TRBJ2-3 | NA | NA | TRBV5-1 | TGCGCCAGTTCCCTAGCGTCAGATACGCAGTATTTT | CASSLASDTQYF
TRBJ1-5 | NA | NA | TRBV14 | TGTGCCAGCAGCCAGTTAAGCGAGGGTTATAGCAATCAGCCCCAGCATTTT | CASSQLSEGYSNQPQHF
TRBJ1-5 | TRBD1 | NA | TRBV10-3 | TGTGCCATCAGTGAACAGGGGGGCAATCAGCCCCAGCATTTT | CAISEQGGNQPQHF
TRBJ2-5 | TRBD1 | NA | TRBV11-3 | TGTGCCAGCAGCTCAGGACAGGGGGTCAGGGGGCAAGAGACCCAGTACTTC | CASSSGQGVRGQETQYF
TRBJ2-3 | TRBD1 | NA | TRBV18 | TGTGCCAGCTCTCCCTCCGGGACAGGGCCGACAGATACGCAGTATTTT | CASSPSGTGPTDTQYF
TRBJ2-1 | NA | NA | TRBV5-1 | TGCGCCAGCAGCTTGGTAGCGGTATACAATGAGCAGTTCTTC | CASSLVAVYNEQFF
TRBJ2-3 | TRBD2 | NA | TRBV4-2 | TGTGCCAGCAGCCAAGATGCGGGACTAGCGGGAGCGGGCACAGATACGCAGTATTTT | CASSQDAGLAGAGTDTQYF
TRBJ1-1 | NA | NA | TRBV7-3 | TGTGCCAGCAGCCCCTGGGGGGGCGCTGAAGCTTTCTTT | CASSPWGGAEAFF
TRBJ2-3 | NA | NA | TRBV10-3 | TGTGCCATCAGCCCCGGGCCTATCGGGGCAGATACGCAGTATTTT | CAISPGPIGADTQYF
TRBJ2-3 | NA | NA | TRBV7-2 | TGTGCCAGCAGCTTAACAAACACGGATACGCAGTATTTT | CASSLTNTDTQYF
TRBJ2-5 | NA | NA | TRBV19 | TGTGCCAGTAGTATCGCGACAGGATTACAAGAGACCCAGTACTTC | CASSIATGLQETQYF
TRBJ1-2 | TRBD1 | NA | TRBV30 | TGTGCCTGGAGCCGGACAGGGGAAGGCTACACCTTC | CAWSRTGEGYTF
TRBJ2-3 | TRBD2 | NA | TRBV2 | TGTGCCAGCCGGGACTACCATTTGCTCATCCGGAGCACAGATACGCAGTATTTT | CASRDYHLLIRSTDTQYF
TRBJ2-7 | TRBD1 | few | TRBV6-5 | TGTGCCAGCAGAGTCGATCCCGGGACAGTCTACGAGCAGTACTTC | CASRVDPGTVYEQYF
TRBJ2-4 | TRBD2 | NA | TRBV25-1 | TGTGCCAGCAGTGAAGGGCTAGCGGGTCCAGCCAAAAACATTCAGTACTTC | CASSEGLAGPAKNIQYF
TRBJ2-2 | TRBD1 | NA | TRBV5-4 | TGTGCCAGCAGCTCGGGACAGGCCCCCGGGGAGCTGTTTTTT | CASSSGQAPGELFF
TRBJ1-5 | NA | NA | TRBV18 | TGTGCCAGCTCACCGGAGGGGTCGGGCAATCAGCCCCAGCATTTT | CASSPEGSGNQPQHF
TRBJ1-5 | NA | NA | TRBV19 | TGTGCCAGTAGTATAAACTTGGATCAGCCCCAGCATTTT | CASSINLDQPQHF
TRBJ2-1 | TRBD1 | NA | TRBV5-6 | TGTGCCAGCAGCCCTACAGGGGGCTCTTACAATGAGCAGTTCTTC | CASSPTGGSYNEQFF
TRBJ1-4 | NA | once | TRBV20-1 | TGCAGTGCTAGTCTTTTATGGGGGGGGGAAGAAAAACTGTTTTTT | CSASLLWGGEEKLFF
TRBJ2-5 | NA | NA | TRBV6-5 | TGTGCCAGCAGATCCAGACAGGGAGGGACCCAGTACTTC | CASRSRQGGTQYF
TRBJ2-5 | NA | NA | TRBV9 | TGTGCCAGCAGCGTAGACTCCTCGGGGGAGGAGACCCAGTACTTC | CASSVDSSGEETQYF
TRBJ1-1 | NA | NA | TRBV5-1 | TGCGCCAGCAGCAAAGGGGTGAACACTGAAGCTTTCTTT | CASSKGVNTEAFF
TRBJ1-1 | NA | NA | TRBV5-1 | TGCGCCAGCACCTCCCAAGCAGGGTTAGGAACTGAAGCTTTCTTT | CASTSQAGLGTEAFF
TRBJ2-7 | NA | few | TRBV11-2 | TGTGCCAGCAGCCCACTTCCCGACGGGTGGCAGTACTTC | CASSPLPDGWQYF
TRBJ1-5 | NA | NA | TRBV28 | TGTGCCAGCAGCCGATTAGAATCGACCCAGCATTTT | CASSRLESTQHF
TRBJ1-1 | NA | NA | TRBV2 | TGTGCCAGCACACCAGGGAGGGGGGGCGCGGAAGCTTTCTTT | CASTPGRGGAEAFF
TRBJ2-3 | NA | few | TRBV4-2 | TGTGCCAGCAGCCAAGTTGGGCGCACAGATACGCAGTATTTT | CASSQVGRTDTQYF
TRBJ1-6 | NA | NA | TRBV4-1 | TGCGCCAGCAGCCAATCCCACGGCTCCTATAATTCACCCCTCCACTTT | CASSQSHGSYNSPLHF
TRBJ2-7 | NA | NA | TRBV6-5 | TGTGCCACAGTGAAACAGGACCACTCCTACGAGCAGTACTTC | CATVKQDHSYEQYF
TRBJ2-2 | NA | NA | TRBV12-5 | TGTGCTAGTGGCAAGGACACACCTAACACCGGGGAGCTGTTTTTT | CASGKDTPNTGELFF
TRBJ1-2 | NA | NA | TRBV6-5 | TGTGCCAGCAGTTTGAACGAGATCGGGGGCTACACCTTC | CASSLNEIGGYTF
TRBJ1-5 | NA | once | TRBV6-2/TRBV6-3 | TGTGCCAGCAGTTACCGGGGGTATGGGGATCAGCCCCAGCATTTT | CASSYRGYGDQPQHF
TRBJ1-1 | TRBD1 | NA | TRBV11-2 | TGTGCCAGCAGCCCAGGGGGCTGGAACACTGAAGCTTTCTTT | CASSPGGWNTEAFF
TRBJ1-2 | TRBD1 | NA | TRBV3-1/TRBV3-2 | TGTGCCAGCAGTTACCCGGGACAGGGGGCCGACTATGGCTACACCTTC | CASSYPGQGADYGYTF
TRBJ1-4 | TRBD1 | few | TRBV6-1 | TGTGCCAGCAGTGAAGAGATGGGGACAGGGGCTGAAAAACTGTTTTTT | CASSEEMGTGAEKLFF
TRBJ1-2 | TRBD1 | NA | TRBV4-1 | TGCGCCAGCAGCTCCGGGGCATGGGGACAGGGCAGCGAAGACTATGGCTACACCTTC | CASSSGAWGQGSEDYGYTF
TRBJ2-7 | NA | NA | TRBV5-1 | TGCGCCAGCAGCTTGGGACAGGCGAGAGTTTACGAGCAGTACTTC | CASSLGQARVYEQYF
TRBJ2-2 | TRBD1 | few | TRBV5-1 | TGCGCCAGCAGCTTGGTAGGGACAGGGGAATTTCGGGAGCTGTTTTTT | CASSLVGTGEFRELFF
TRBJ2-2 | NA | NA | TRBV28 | TGTGCCAGCAGTTTCGGAGTAGCGGCGCTGTTTTTT | CASSFGVAALFF
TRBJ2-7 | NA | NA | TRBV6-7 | TGTGCCAGCAGTTCCGGGAGTGGTCCCTACGAGCAGTACTTC | CASSSGSGPYEQYF
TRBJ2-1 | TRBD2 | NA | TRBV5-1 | TGCGCCAGCAGCCCAAGAAGCGGGAGCTCCTACAATGAGCAGTTCTTC | CASSPRSGSSYNEQFF
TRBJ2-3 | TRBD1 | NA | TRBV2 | TGTGCCAGCAGTGAAGGGACAGGGAACGCAGATACGCAGTATTTT | CASSEGTGNADTQYF
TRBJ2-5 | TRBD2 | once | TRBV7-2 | TGTGCCAGCAGCTTTACTACTAGCGGCCAAGAGACCCAGTACTTC | CASSFTTSGQETQYF
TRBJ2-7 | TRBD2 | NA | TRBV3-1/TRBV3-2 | TGTGCCAGCAGCCAATGGGGGGGCGCAGCGGGAGGAATCGCTCACCCAACCTACGAGCAGTACTTC | CASSQWGGAAGGIAHPTYEQYF